This TCR beta chain was documented in a study of blood T cell repertoires in COVID-19. Study as a whole: Specimens from acute and convalescent COVID-19 originated in the United States, Italy and Spain. Sample material is recorded as cDNA or gDNA derived from T cells, B-cell-depleted T cells, or PBMCs.

In the source study's methods: Reference gene primer amplification in the assay estimated nucleated cell counts. The repertoire was sequenced with immunoSEQ multiplex PCR; TCRdb's copy has only in-frame clones and lacks some. The V and J calls and clone size were taken over from that table, and D and trimming were inferred from the DNA. The sample has some 170,000 clones, over 60% seen once; the top ten hold 26%. The CDR3 spans 16 residues. Germline trimming cut 4 bases from V and 2 bases from J; bases unmatched to any gene: 3. CDR1 and CDR2 (germline): SNHLY, FYNNEI. This clone occurred once. This TCR derives from a woman between 65 and 79 years old with acute or convalescent COVID-19. The sample comprised peripheral blood. The J gene is TRBJ2-5, the V gene TRBV2; 14 positions match TRBD2. This CDR3 is CASSAGTSGGQETQYF. Written as DNA, the CDR3 is TGTGCCAGCAGTGCAGGGACTAGCGGGGGACAAGAGACCCAGTACTTC. Variable domain in full (rest from reference TRBV2 and TRBJ2-5): EPEVTQTPSHQVTQMGQEVILRCVPISNHLYFYWYRQILGQKVEFLVSFYNNEISEKSEIFDDQFSVERPDGSNFTLKIRSTKLEDSAMYFCASSAGTSGGQETQYFGPGTRLLVL.